The 3 T cell receptor beta chains listed next were all sequenced from one sample in a study of blood T cell repertoires in COVID-19. This table comes from immunoSEQ multiplex PCR, and its TCRdb copy is limited to in-frame clones, with some not included. Among approximately 70,000 clones listed, roughly two thirds were seen once. Input material: PBMCs or T cells enriched from blood (not recorded which). These receptors all come from a woman in her sixties who had been exposed to COVID-19.

The chain links TRBV6-5 to TRBJ2-1, with D uncertain. This CDR3 spans 14 amino acids. Per the germline V gene, CDR1 is MNHEY and CDR2 is SVGAGI. V was trimmed by 10 bases and J by 3 bases, leaving 16 bases between them. CDR3 bases: TGTGCCACCCATAGCAGAGATTACTACAATGAGCAGTTCTTC. Translated, it gives CATHSRDYYNEQFF.

The rearrangement links TRBV19 to TRBJ2-7; TRBD2 might be the D (6 bases). Trimming stripped 6 bases from V and 5 bases from J, with 23 bases between. Germline V lookup: CDR1 LNHDA, CDR2 SQIVND (reference sequence). This CDR3 is built from 16 residues. CDR3 residues: CASRPRGFLSSDEQYF. CDR3 sequence (DNA): TGTGCCAGTAGACCCCGGGGGTTTTTATCTAGCGACGAGCAGTACTTC.

The genes are TRBV2 and TRBJ2-1, with D unresolved. The CDR3 is 12 residues long. Germline assignment: CDR1 SNHLY and CDR2 FYNNEI. V dropped 3 bases and J dropped 10 bases, with 10 bases sitting between them. The CDR3 nucleotides are TGTGCCAGCAGTGACACCAGTTGGGAGCAGTTCTTC. This gives the protein CASSDTSWEQFF.